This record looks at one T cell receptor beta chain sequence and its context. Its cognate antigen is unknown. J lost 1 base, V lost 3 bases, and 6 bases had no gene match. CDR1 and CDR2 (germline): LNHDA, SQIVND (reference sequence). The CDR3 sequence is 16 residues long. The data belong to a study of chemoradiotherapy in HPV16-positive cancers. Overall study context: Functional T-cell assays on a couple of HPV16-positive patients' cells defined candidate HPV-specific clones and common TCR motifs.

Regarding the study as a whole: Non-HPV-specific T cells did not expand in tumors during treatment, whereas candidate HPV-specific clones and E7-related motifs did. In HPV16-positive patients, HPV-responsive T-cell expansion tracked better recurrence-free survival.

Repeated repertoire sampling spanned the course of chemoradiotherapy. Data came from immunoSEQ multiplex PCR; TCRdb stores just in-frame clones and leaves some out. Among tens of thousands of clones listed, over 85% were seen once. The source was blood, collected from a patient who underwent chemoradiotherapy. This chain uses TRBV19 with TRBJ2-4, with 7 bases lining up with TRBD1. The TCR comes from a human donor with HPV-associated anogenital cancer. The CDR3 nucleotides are TGTGCCAGTAGTATTAGGGGGCCCGGGGCCAAAAACATTCAGTACTTC. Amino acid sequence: CASSIRGPGAKNIQYF.